What follows describes a single T cell receptor beta chain. The antigen remains undetermined. A sample-barcoded 5' primer and a J-beta primer mix were used in a second PCR of roughly 7 to 11 cycles. Carrying 12 random nucleotides, a template-switch adaptor labeled each individual cDNA molecule. TCRdb independently ran MiXCR on the 5' RACE reads; one entry per CDR3 protein. This table holds about 780,000 distinct CDR3 sequences, 62% found once. The CDR3 has 13 residues. The germline CDR1 and CDR2 sequences are SGHTA and FQGTGA. After removal of 5 bases from V and 6 bases from J, the junction contained 5 bases not matched to a gene. The data are from a study of blood T cells in healthy people across ages. The authors isolated at least 7 million PBMCs per sample. Overall study findings and caveats: Roughly linear declines in TCR beta diversity per million T cells occurred with age.

The source is a man aged 30 to 45 in good health. This chain joins TRBV7-3 and TRBJ2-3, with 7 positions matching TRBD2. Sequenced: blood. CDR3 region: CASSPQTSDTQYF. In DNA, the CDR3 is TGTGCCAGCAGCCCCCAGACTAGCGATACGCAGTATTTT.